The entry that follows covers one T cell receptor beta chain sequence. Its recognized antigen is unknown. Base qualities are not provided; no much larger clone lies one nucleotide away. This specimen comes from a study of T cell changes during pregnancy in multiple sclerosis (dated by TCRdb to the late 2010s). For context, the study as a whole: Changes in the T cell repertoire over the course of pregnancy were examined in this study in women with multiple sclerosis.

Library construction relied on the immunoSEQ multiplex PCR assay. TCRdb carries this immuneACCESS record with in-frame sequences only. Its versions omit some clonotypes, under half of them owing to an unresolved V gene in the studies checked, with the rest unexplained. The sample contains approximately 51,000 clones, around 93% of them found a single time. Of the sample, over 0.55% is held by the ten largest clones. From the cysteine through the phenylalanine, the CDR3 covers 16 amino acids. The retained sequence is limited to the CDR3, 48 bases, with the frame set at the first base. Based on the germline V gene, the CDR1 and CDR2 sequences are SGDLS and YYNGEE. After removal of 0 bases from V and 5 bases from J, the junction retains 8 bases not matched to a gene.

The material was CD4+ T cells from peripheral blood mononuclear cells, obtained after pregnancy. The sequence joins TRBV9 to TRBJ2-1; 7 bases in the middle match TRBD2. The clonotype was recovered from a female donor with multiple sclerosis, enrolled in a pregnancy study. The CDR3 corresponds to CASSVALAGVDNEQFF. The DNA is as follows: TGTGCCAGCAGCGTAGCGCTGGCGGGGGTCGACAATGAGCAGTTCTTC.